This TCR beta chain was captured in a study of post-analysis software for immune sequencing data. Unique molecular identifiers were present in the TCR beta cDNA libraries. A population of about 1 to 11 million T cells gave rise to roughly 500,000 cDNA molecules. TCRdb reprocessed the PCR reads with MiXCR, giving one entry per CDR3 protein. The table has more than 500,000 distinct CDR3 sequences, about a third seen once. Trimming shortened V by 0 bases and J by 9 bases, and 8 bases separated the two germline ends. This CDR3 has 12 amino acids. This clonotype came up a few times. Antigen specificity is unknown. The study's findings and limits: The five TRBV segments detected at higher frequency in patients than in controls included TRBV5-6, TRBV5-1 and TRBV20-1.

The clonotype was recovered from a girl younger than 18 with multiple sclerosis. The sequenced material came from blood. The chain employs TRBV12-3 or TRBV12-4 and TRBJ1-2, with a possible D match to TRBD1 (5 bases). DNA of the CDR3: TGTGCCAGCAGTTTAGCGGGGGGAAGCTACACCTTC. Encoded protein: CASSLAGGSYTF.